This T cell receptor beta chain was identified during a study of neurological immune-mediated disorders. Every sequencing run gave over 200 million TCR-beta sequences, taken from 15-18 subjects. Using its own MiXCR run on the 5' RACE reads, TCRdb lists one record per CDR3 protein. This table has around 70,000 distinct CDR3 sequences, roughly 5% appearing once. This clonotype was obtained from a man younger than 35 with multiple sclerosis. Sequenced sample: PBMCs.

The CDR3 DNA sequence: TGTGCCAGCAGCTTGGCGGGGGGGACTACCTCCTACGAGCAGTACTTC. Translation: CASSLAGGTTSYEQYF. The chain is built from TRBV5-5 and TRBJ2-7; 8 positions match TRBD2. This CDR3 is built from 16 residues. The germline V gene has CDR1 SGHKS and CDR2 YYEKEE (reference sequence). The V gene end was trimmed by 0 bases and the J gene end by 0 bases; junction bases not matched to a gene: 5.